Below, one TCR beta chain is given with its context. Its specificity is not known. Researchers ran the PCR with 60 Vbeta and 13 Jbeta primers. The table came from immunoSEQ multiplex PCR; TCRdb's copy has only in-frame clones and leaves some out. The sample yields some 140,000 clones, about 74% seen once. This sample stems from a study of cytomegalovirus exposure and HLA in healthy donors. Study-wide points: Investigators reported fewer than 200 TCR beta chains as tied to cytomegalovirus. In a later analysis, TCR beta V- and J-gene trimming showed a link to a missense DCLRE1C variant. About 90% or about 30% of the time was how often most TCR beta V segments were productive, according to an earlier analysis.

Germline CDR1 MNHNY, CDR2 SVGAGI (reference sequence). This CDR3 region has 16 residues. V lost 0 bases to trimming and J lost 6 bases; unmatched junction nucleotides: 3. Donors consisted of healthy bone marrow donors. The sequenced material came from PBMCs. This chain links TRBV6-6 with TRBJ2-2; TRBD1 agrees at 11 bases. This clonotype was obtained from a woman aged 55-70 years in good health and CMV-seronegative. CDR3 in amino acids: CASSYSRDRGAGELFF. The CDR3 nucleotides are TGTGCCAGCAGTTACTCCCGGGACAGGGGGGCCGGGGAGCTGTTTTTT.